This T cell receptor beta chain was retrieved from a study of blood T cell repertoires in COVID-19. CDR1 is SEHNR and CDR2 is FQNEAQ in the germline V gene (reference sequence). This CDR3 is 12 amino acids long. Trimming removed 6 bases from V and 3 bases from J, with 9 bases in between. Sequencing used immunoSEQ multiplex PCR; TCRdb keeps in-frame clones, though not all of them. This sample has tens of thousands of clones; around 84% occur once, and the top ten carry more than 20%. Sequenced sample: peripheral blood. The source of this sequence is a man in his sixties with acute or convalescent COVID-19. V usage is TRBV7-9 and J usage is TRBJ2-7, with no clear D. CDR3 coding DNA: TGTGCCAGCAGAGCTACAGACTACGAGCAGTACTTC. This codes for CASRATDYEQYF.